This TCR beta chain was recovered during a study of blood T cell repertoires in COVID-19. At the level of the study: Specimens from acute and convalescent COVID-19 originated in the United States, Italy and Spain. T cells, B-cell-depleted T cells, or PBMCs supplied cDNA or gDNA.

In the authors' methods: How many nucleated cells were present was estimated from reference gene primer amplification. Sequencing was performed with immunoSEQ multiplex PCR; in TCRdb, only in-frame clones are kept and a portion is missing. The DNA gave D and trimming, while V, J and clone size come from that table. The table shows 35,000 to 50,000 clones, with approximately 89% occurring only once. Germline CDR1 DFQATT, CDR2 SNEGSKA (reference sequence). The V gene lost 4 bases and the J gene lost 2 bases, with 4 bases spanning the gap. The CDR3 has 11 amino acids. This sequence joins TRBV20-1 and TRBJ2-3, with D uncertain. This clonotype was obtained from a human donor in a cohort sampled during active COVID-19. What was sequenced was peripheral blood. The CDR3 is CSAIITDTQYF. CDR3 bases: TGCAGTGCTATTATCACAGATACGCAGTATTTT.